This entry describes one T cell receptor beta chain. The CDR3 consists of 15 residues. After removal of 5 bases from V and 10 bases from J, the junction contained 11 bases not matched to a gene. CDR1 is LNHDA, CDR2 SQIVND, per germline (reference sequence). Only in-frame clones appear in the TCRdb table, and some are missing; sequencing was by immunoSEQ multiplex PCR. The table lists 250,000 to 300,000 clones, 94% of them singletons, with roughly 0.5% in the top ten. The data derive from a study of T cell responses to AZD1222 COVID-19 vaccine. This specimen was peripheral blood, taken 28 days after the second AZD1222 dose. The chain uses TRBV19 and TRBJ1-6, with 7 bases matching TRBD1. This TCR was recovered from an adult who received the AZD1222 COVID-19 vaccine. The CDR3 nucleotides are TGTGCCAGTAGTGCCTCGACAGGGTTTGTATCACCCCTCCACTTT. It codes for CASSASTGFVSPLHF.